These T cell receptor beta chains were read from a single sample in a study of radiation and T cells in renal cell carcinoma. Sequencing was performed with immunoSEQ multiplex PCR; in TCRdb, only in-frame clones are kept and a portion is missing. The sample has about 90,000 clones; around four fifths are singletons. Material: blood, obtained from a patient whose treatment included radiotherapy and nephrectomy. The receptor source for this set is a man between 45 and 60 years old with renal cell carcinoma. CDR3s include the opening cysteine and the closing phenylalanine or tryptophan. Each record gives: J gene, V gene, D gene, clone size, CDR3 protein, CDR3 DNA. The D gene is left open where the match is weak. Clone sizes are given selectively: once, few, many, or a class where the clone is expanded.

j_call: TRBJ1-2; v_call: TRBV11-2; d_call: TRBD1; clone_size: once; cdr3_aa: CASSRRTGTNYGYTF; cdr3_nt: TGTGCCAGCAGCCGACGGACAGGGACCAACTATGGCTACACCTTC
j_call: TRBJ2-7; v_call: TRBV5-1; d_call: .; clone_size: .; cdr3_aa: CASSPDGGGTYEQYF; cdr3_nt: TGCGCCAGCAGCCCGGACGGAGGGGGGACCTACGAGCAGTACTTC
j_call: TRBJ2-7; v_call: TRBV21-1; d_call: .; clone_size: .; cdr3_aa: CASSVRGTSGPGTYEQYF; cdr3_nt: TGTGCCAGCAGCGTCCGGGGGACTAGCGGGCCCGGTACCTACGAGCAGTACTTC
j_call: TRBJ1-1; v_call: TRBV11-1; d_call: .; clone_size: .; cdr3_aa: CASSPLLGKINTEAFF; cdr3_nt: TGTGCCAGCAGTCCTCTATTAGGTAAGATCAACACTGAAGCTTTCTTT
j_call: TRBJ1-4; v_call: TRBV5-1; d_call: TRBD1; clone_size: .; cdr3_aa: CASSEGQGNEKLFF; cdr3_nt: TGCGCCAGCAGCGAAGGACAGGGAAATGAAAAACTGTTTTTT
j_call: TRBJ1-1; v_call: TRBV5-8; d_call: .; clone_size: .; cdr3_aa: CAGGGDYSTEAFF; cdr3_nt: TGTGCCGGCGGAGGGGATTATAGCACTGAAGCTTTCTTT
j_call: TRBJ2-4; v_call: TRBV10-1; d_call: .; clone_size: .; cdr3_aa: CASSEGEQDGKNIQYF; cdr3_nt: TGCGCCAGCAGTGAGGGGGAGCAGGACGGCAAAAACATTCAGTACTTC
j_call: TRBJ2-7; v_call: TRBV18; d_call: .; clone_size: .; cdr3_aa: CASSPLQGGEYF; cdr3_nt: TGTGCCAGCTCACCACTGCAGGGTGGTGAGTACTTC
j_call: TRBJ2-5; v_call: TRBV6-5; d_call: .; clone_size: .; cdr3_aa: CASSPLEFGKETQYF; cdr3_nt: TGTGCCAGCAGTCCGCTAGAATTTGGGAAAGAGACCCAGTACTTC
j_call: TRBJ1-2; v_call: TRBV10-2; d_call: .; clone_size: few; cdr3_aa: CASSESREQGYTF; cdr3_nt: TGCGCCAGCAGTGAGTCGCGGGAGCAGGGCTACACCTTC
j_call: TRBJ1-1; v_call: TRBV5-1; d_call: .; clone_size: .; cdr3_aa: CASSFTPGDTEAFF; cdr3_nt: TGCGCCAGCAGCTTTACCCCAGGGGACACTGAAGCTTTCTTT